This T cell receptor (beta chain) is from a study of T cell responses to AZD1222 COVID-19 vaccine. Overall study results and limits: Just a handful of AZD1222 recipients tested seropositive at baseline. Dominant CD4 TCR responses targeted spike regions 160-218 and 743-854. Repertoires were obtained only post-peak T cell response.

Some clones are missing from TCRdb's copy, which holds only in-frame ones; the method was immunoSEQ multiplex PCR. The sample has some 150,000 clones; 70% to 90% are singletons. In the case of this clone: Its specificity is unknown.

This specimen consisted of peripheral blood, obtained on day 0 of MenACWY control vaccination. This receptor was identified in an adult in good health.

CDR3: CASSEAKRGVREQYV. In nucleotides, the CDR3 is TGTGCCAGCAGTGAAGCGAAAAGGGGGGTGCGCGAGCAGTACGTC. The V and J genes are TRBV6-1 and TRBJ2-7; D might be TRBD1 or TRBD2, each matching 6 bases. The germline V gene has CDR1 MNHNS and CDR2 SASEGT. Trimming removed 0 bases at V and 6 bases at J, with 15 bases between. The CDR3 consists of 15 residues.